This T cell receptor beta chain stems from a study of vaccination and CD4 T cells after COVID-19 (dated by TCRdb to 2021 to 2024). With respect to the entire study: The convalescent cohort included six males and four females, with two Hispanic individuals, seven Caucasians, two Asians and one multiracial person. Post-vaccine blood samples were taken a median of roughly 75 days after the second vaccine dose, with a range of about 12 to 250 days. Post-COVID blood samples were collected from convalescent patients a median of approximately 100 days after diagnosis, with a range of roughly 35 to 180 days. Participants got two doses of the Pfizer-BioNTech BNT162b2 vaccine (n=8) or two doses of the Moderna mRNA-1273 vaccine (n=2). Control cultures used a CEFX viral epitope pool as positive control, an HIV-1 Nef peptide pool as negative control, or no peptide. The spike-specific CD4+ TCR repertoire was compared before and after mRNA vaccination in 10 COVID-19 convalescent patients and a few infection-naive healthy vaccine recipients. For stimulating the cultures, overlapping spike peptide pools were used, derived from SARS-CoV-2 as well as from the common cold coronaviruses HCoV-NL63, HCoV-OC43 and HCoV-229E.

The research as a whole found: In convalescent patients, a median approximately 90% of post-vaccine SARS-CoV-2-reactive clones were detected only after vaccination, suggesting vaccine-specific priming. An increase in the median number of SARS-CoV-2-reactive clonotypes from more than 20 after infection to 38 after vaccination was observed, but the change was not found to be significant. Of the vaccine-specific clones in convalescent patients, 304 of 307, or nearly all, reacted only to SARS-CoV-2 spike and did not cross-react with common cold coronaviruses. The study included relatively few convalescent patients and did not analyze early timepoints after natural infection.

About this clonotype itself: Its target antigen remains unknown. Per-base qualities were not stored, and no clone one base away is much larger.

The sample's treatment or condition label is to be understood as: roughly ten-day PBMC culture with coronavirus spike peptide pools or control peptides (ViraFEST assay). The ViraFEST assay was used in the study, in which antigen-specific T cells were expanded with peptide pools and expanded clonotypes were subsequently identified by TCR sequencing. Negative nucleocapsid antibody tests taken both before and after vaccination confirmed that the healthy vaccine recipients had no prior SARS-CoV-2 infection. Approximately 2.1 million PBMCs per well were cultured in IMDM with approximately 5.2% human AB serum and roughly 9.3 IU/ml IL-2, plus 10 ug/ml peptide pools. Half of the culture medium was replaced with fresh IL-2-containing medium on days 3 and 7. After 9 to 11 days of culture, CD4+ T cells were isolated by negative selection with the EasySep CD4+ T cell isolation kit. PBMCs were separated from whole blood using Ficoll-Paque Plus gradient centrifugation and then either used fresh or cryopreserved at -140C. In general, triplicate wells were set up for every culture condition.

V has 9 bases trimmed and J has 4 bases trimmed; junction bases matching no gene number 3. The CDR3 starts with the cysteine, ends with the phenylalanine, and has 12 residues. Only the CDR3 DNA stays, 36 bases, in frame from base 1. CDR1 KGHDR and CDR2 SFDVKD were looked up in the germline V gene. Libraries came from PCR. At the Johns Hopkins FTIC core, DNA from the cultured CD4+ T cells underwent TCR sequencing with the Oncomine TCR Beta short-read assay. The QIAamp micro DNA kit was used to extract genomic DNA from the cultured CD4+ T cells. Oncomine TCR Beta libraries from cultured CD4+ T cells were pooled with unique dual indexes and sequenced on an Illumina iSeq 100. Under the source paper's analysis protocol: Non-productive sequences were filtered out, and CDR3s that did not start with C, did not end with F or W, or were shorter than 7 amino acids were discarded. The MANAFEST web application was used to identify antigen-specific clonotypes by comparing peptide-stimulated wells against reference wells and other culture wells. An FDR below 0.05, an odds ratio above 5, and a productive frequency above 0.1% in at least two of three replicate wells were required for clones to be considered positive. Clonotypes that were significantly expanded in both SARS-CoV-2 spike wells and at least one common cold coronavirus spike condition were defined as cross-reactive. CDR3 homology was assessed with Levenshtein distances (stringdist) and unrooted phylogenetic trees (ape) in R version 3.6.1. Through fastp at Q25 and MiXCR, TCRdb rebuilt clones from the public reads, retaining in-frame beta chains. Rows matching on CDR3 protein sequence are summarized as one entry with the most common DNA and genes. The V and J calls reflect TCRdb's pipeline rather than the authors' work. The sample yields 15,000 to 25,000 distinct CDR3 sequences; about 42% were counted once. Together, the top ten hold about a quarter of the sample.

The receptor was derived from a human donor who received a COVID-19 vaccine. Specimen: CD4+ T cells from blood, cultured in vitro, collected before SARS-CoV-2 vaccination. Here the chain combines TRBV24-1 and TRBJ1-2, and 8 junction bases match TRBD1. The CDR3 here reads CATGDRFYGYTF. The nucleotide sequence reads as follows: TGTGCCACCGGGGACAGGTTCTATGGCTACACCTTC.